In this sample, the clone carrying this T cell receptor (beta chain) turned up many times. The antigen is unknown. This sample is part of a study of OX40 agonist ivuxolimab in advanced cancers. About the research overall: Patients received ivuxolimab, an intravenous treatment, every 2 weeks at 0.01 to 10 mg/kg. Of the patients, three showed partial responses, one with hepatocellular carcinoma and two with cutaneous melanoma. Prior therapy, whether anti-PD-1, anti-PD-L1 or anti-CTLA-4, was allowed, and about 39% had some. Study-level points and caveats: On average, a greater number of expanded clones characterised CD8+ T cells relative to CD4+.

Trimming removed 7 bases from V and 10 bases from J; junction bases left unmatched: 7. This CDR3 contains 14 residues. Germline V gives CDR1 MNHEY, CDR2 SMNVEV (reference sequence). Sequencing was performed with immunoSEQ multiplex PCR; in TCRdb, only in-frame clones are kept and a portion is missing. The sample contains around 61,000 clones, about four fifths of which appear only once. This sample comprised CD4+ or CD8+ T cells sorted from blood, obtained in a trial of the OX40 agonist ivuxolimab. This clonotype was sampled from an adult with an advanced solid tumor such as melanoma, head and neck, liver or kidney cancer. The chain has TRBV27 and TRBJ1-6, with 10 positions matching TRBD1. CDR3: CASNGRTGGSPLHF. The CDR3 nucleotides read TGTGCCAGCAACGGTAGGACAGGGGGGTCACCCCTCCACTTT.